This T cell receptor beta chain derives from a study of blood T cells in healthy people across ages. Study-level points and caveats: A strong correlation was found between TCR beta diversity and the percentage of naive T cells.

A second PCR of roughly 7 to 11 cycles used a sample-barcoded 5' primer and a J-beta primer mix. Every sample gave at least 3 million paired-end reads containing CDR3. One entry per CDR3 protein results from TCRdb running MiXCR on the 5' RACE reads. The repertoire holds 1.5 million to 2 million distinct CDR3 sequences, just under 50% seen once, with approximately 2.1% in the top ten. This clonotype was seen a single time. Its antigen remains unknown. Being one base from a much bigger clone, this may be a read error. Roughly 10 milliliters was the volume of peripheral blood drawn from each donor. Isolation recovered at least 7 million PBMCs from every sample. The sequence derives from a middle-aged woman in good health. Sequenced: blood.

Here the CDR3 reads CASSHRVRADTQYF. The DNA of the CDR3 is TGTGCCAGCAGCCACAGGGTTCGCGCAGATACGCAGTATTTT. The chain recombines TRBV28 with TRBJ2-3, with D perhaps TRBD1 (6 bases). This CDR3 comprises 14 residues. V was clipped by 6 bases and J by 4 bases, with 14 bases between them. CDR1 MDHEN and CDR2 SYDVKM come from the germline V gene.